This is a list of T cell receptor beta chains from one sample in a study of response to subunit inactivated influenza vaccine. Each CDR3 protein gets one entry after TCRdb re-called the RT-PCR reads with MiXCR. This sample carries some 850,000 distinct CDR3 sequences, about 18% of them seen once, and the ten largest clones take around 9.9%. The specimen was PBMCs from blood, collected about 5 days after vaccination. These receptors were taken from a man aged 45-60 years who received an inactivated influenza vaccine. Each CDR3 is given with its conserved first and last residue. D genes are given only for firm matches. Clone size, where shown, is once, few, many, or a class for clones that have expanded.

size,J,V,D,DNA,CDR3
many,TRBJ1-2,TRBV29-1,TRBD1,TGCAGCGTGGGGACAGCGGTGATGGACTATGGCTACACCTTC,CSVGTAVMDYGYTF
-,TRBJ2-3,TRBV12-3/TRBV12-4,-,TGTGCCAGCAGTTTAGCCGGGACGGGGATAACGCAGTATTTT,CASSLAGTGITQYF
many,TRBJ1-1,TRBV12-3/TRBV12-4,-,TGTGCCAGTAGTCTCCGGACTGAAGCTTTCTTT,CASSLRTEAFF
few,TRBJ2-1,TRBV24-1,TRBD1,TGTGCCACCAGTGAACGGACAGGGGAATCCTACAATGAGCAGTTCTTC,CATSERTGESYNEQFF
-,TRBJ2-1,TRBV5-6,-,TGTGCCAGCAGCAACCAGGGGGGGAATGAGCAGTTCTTC,CASSNQGGNEQFF
-,TRBJ2-4,TRBV28,TRBD1,TGTGCCAGCAGCCCTCCTCGGGACAGGGCTAAAAACATTCAGTACTTC,CASSPPRDRAKNIQYF
many,TRBJ1-5,TRBV12-3/TRBV12-4,-,TGTGCCAGCAGTTTCTCGGGATATTATAGCAATCAGCCCCAGCATTTT,CASSFSGYYSNQPQHF
few,TRBJ2-7,TRBV6-5,TRBD1,TGTGCCAGCAGTTACTCGAGGACAGGGGGTTTAGCGGTCTACGAGCAGTACTTC,CASSYSRTGGLAVYEQYF
-,TRBJ2-2,TRBV28,-,TGTGCCAGCAGCCAGTTGGGGGGCGTCACCGGGGAGCTGTTTTTT,CASSQLGGVTGELFF
-,TRBJ2-1,TRBV7-9,TRBD2,TGTGCCAGCAGGACTACTAGCGCTAACAGGAATGAGCAGTTCTTC,CASRTTSANRNEQFF
few,TRBJ1-2,TRBV6-5,-,TGTGCCAGCAGCTACTCTCTTTCGTCCGGAATTAACTATGGCTACACCTTC,CASSYSLSSGINYGYTF
-,TRBJ2-7,TRBV28,-,TGTGCCAGCAGAGACAGGTCCAAATACGAGCAGTACTTC,CASRDRSKYEQYF
-,TRBJ2-3,TRBV18,-,TGTGCCAGCTCGCCAGAGAACTGGGGCACAGATACGCAGTATTTT,CASSPENWGTDTQYF
few,TRBJ2-3,TRBV10-3,-,TGTGCCATCAGTGAGTCGCCCCTCAGACTGACTACTAGCACAGATACGCAGTATTTT,CAISESPLRLTTSTDTQYF
few,TRBJ2-1,TRBV28,TRBD1,TGTGCCAGCCCTCCTTCACAGGGGATGATATACAATGAGCAGTTCTTC,CASPPSQGMIYNEQFF
few,TRBJ2-5,TRBV7-9,-,TGTGCCAGCAGCTTAGCCGGGAGTTTAGAGGAGACCCAGTACTTC,CASSLAGSLEETQYF
few,TRBJ2-7,TRBV4-3,TRBD1,TGCGCCAGCAGCCTAGAGATATCGGGACAGACCTACGAGCAGTACTTC,CASSLEISGQTYEQYF
many,TRBJ2-2,TRBV7-8,-,TGTGCCAGCAGCTTAGCGTACCAGTCCGGGGAGCTGTTTTTT,CASSLAYQSGELFF
-,TRBJ2-3,TRBV28,-,TGTGCCAGCAGATACGGAGTCACAGATACGCAGTATTTT,CASRYGVTDTQYF
-,TRBJ1-5,TRBV12-3/TRBV12-4,-,TGTGCCAGCAGCCTAGGGGGGTCCAGGAACCAGCATTTT,CASSLGGSRNQHF
many,TRBJ1-2,TRBV12-3/TRBV12-4,-,TGTGCCAGCAGGGCCGGGACGGCTACTAACTATGGCTACACCTTC,CASRAGTATNYGYTF
-,TRBJ2-5,TRBV6-5,TRBD1,TGTGCCAGCAGTTACTCTAGAGGAAGGGGGCCGAGAGAGACCCAGTACTTC,CASSYSRGRGPRETQYF
few,TRBJ1-6,TRBV12-3/TRBV12-4,-,TGTGCCAGCAGTTTATCAACAGGGCTTTCACCCCTCCACTTT,CASSLSTGLSPLHF
few,TRBJ2-3,TRBV12-3/TRBV12-4,TRBD2,TGTGCCAGCAGGCCGACTAGCGGGGGGGCCGAGGATACGCAGTATTTT,CASRPTSGGAEDTQYF
-,TRBJ2-2,TRBV7-7,TRBD2,TGTGCTAGCAGCTTGGGACTAAACGCCGGGGAGCTGTTTTTT,CASSLGLNAGELFF
-,TRBJ2-1,TRBV11-3,TRBD2,TGTGCCAGCAGCTATACCGGGACTAGCGGGAGTGATGAGCAGTTCTTC,CASSYTGTSGSDEQFF
-,TRBJ2-2,TRBV15,-,TGTGCCACCAGCAGATCCCCCCTCAGAGCGAACACCGGGGAGCTGTTTTTT,CATSRSPLRANTGELFF
-,TRBJ2-2,TRBV7-2,-,TGTGCCAGCAGCGGACGACAGGTCGATCTCACCGGGGAGCTGTTTTTT,CASSGRQVDLTGELFF
-,TRBJ1-4,TRBV7-2,-,TGTGCCAGCAGCTTAGGCGGTGGTGGACTGTTTTTT,CASSLGGGGLFF
-,TRBJ2-2,TRBV20-1,-,TGCAGTGCCTTGTCTAACCCCGGGGAGCTGTTTTTT,CSALSNPGELFF
-,TRBJ2-2,TRBV27,-,TGTGCCAGCAAGGCAGGGCCGAACACCGGGGAGCTGTTTTTT,CASKAGPNTGELFF
many,TRBJ2-7,TRBV29-1,-,TGCAGCGTTCAAGGGGGCTACGAGCAGTACTTC,CSVQGGYEQYF
-,TRBJ2-5,TRBV20-1,TRBD1,TGCAGTGCTAGAGCTCCCCCGGGACAGGGGGCCCAAGAGACCCAGTACTTC,CSARAPPGQGAQETQYF
-,TRBJ2-1,TRBV4-2,TRBD2,TGTGCCAGCAGCCTACTGGCTAGCGGGGCCGCAAACGAGCAGTCCTTC,CASSLLASGAANEQSF
few,TRBJ2-7,TRBV20-1,TRBD2,TGCAGTGCTAGAGATGAGGCTAGCGGGTACGAGCAGTACTTC,CSARDEASGYEQYF
few,TRBJ1-2,TRBV29-1,-,TGCAGCGTACCTACACCAACTAACTATGGCTACACCTTC,CSVPTPTNYGYTF
-,TRBJ2-1,TRBV4-2,TRBD2,TGTGCCAGCAGCCACCCAGCGGGGGGGTATACTAGCTCCTACAATGAGCAGTTCTTC,CASSHPAGGYTSSYNEQFF
-,TRBJ2-7,TRBV24-1,-,TGTGCCACCAGTGATTTACTAGAATCATCCGAGCAGTACTTC,CATSDLLESSEQYF
few,TRBJ2-7,TRBV18,-,TGTGCCAGCTCACGAGGACTCGAGCAGTACTTC,CASSRGLEQYF
few,TRBJ2-7,TRBV7-9,-,TGTGCCAGCAGCTTGGAGGGGATATACGGCCAGCAGTACTTC,CASSLEGIYGQQYF
-,TRBJ1-1,TRBV12-3/TRBV12-4,-,TGTGCCAGCGGATTCCCCCCGGGGGATGCTTTCTTT,CASGFPPGDAFF
-,TRBJ2-7,TRBV14,-,TGTGCCAGCAGCGGAGCTCTACATGGGGAGCAGTACTTC,CASSGALHGEQYF
-,TRBJ2-5,TRBV5-5,-,TGTGCCAGCAGCTTGGGACACGTACAAGAGACCCAGTACTTC,CASSLGHVQETQYF
-,TRBJ2-2,TRBV12-3/TRBV12-4,TRBD2,TGTGCCAGCAGTCCCGGGACTAGCGGGAGAGACGGGGAGCTGTTTTTT,CASSPGTSGRDGELFF
-,TRBJ1-4,TRBV3-1,TRBD1,TGTGCCAGCAGACAAGGGACAGGTGAAAAACTGTTTTTT,CASRQGTGEKLFF
-,TRBJ2-2,TRBV7-2,-,TGTGCCAGCAGCAACCGAGACATTTCCACACGGACCGGGGAGCTGTTTTTT,CASSNRDISTRTGELFF
few,TRBJ2-1,TRBV5-1,-,TGCGCCAGCAGCACCAGGGAACACAATGAGCAGTTCTTC,CASSTREHNEQFF
-,TRBJ2-1,TRBV7-2,TRBD2,TGTGCCAGCAGCTTAGCGGGACTACTGTTGGATGAGCAGTTCTTC,CASSLAGLLLDEQFF
-,TRBJ1-6,TRBV6-5,-,TGTGCCAGCAGTTACGGGCGGAGCTCCTATAATTCACCCCTCCACTTT,CASSYGRSSYNSPLHF
many,TRBJ1-1,TRBV6-5,-,TGTGCCAGCAGTTCAGGCGACACGAGGGGGATGGAAGAAGCTTTCTTT,CASSSGDTRGMEEAFF
-,TRBJ2-7,TRBV7-9,-,TGTGCCAGCAGCTTAGGGTGGGTGGGGAAACCCTACGAGCAGTACTTC,CASSLGWVGKPYEQYF
-,TRBJ2-1,TRBV28,-,TGTGCCAGCAGCGTGCTGAGACAGGAAAATGAGCAGTTCTTC,CASSVLRQENEQFF
many,TRBJ1-5,TRBV5-1,-,TGCGCCAGCAGCCCTGACAGCCATAGCAATCAGCCCCAGCATTTT,CASSPDSHSNQPQHF
-,TRBJ2-7,TRBV28,-,TGTGCCACCTATACTCGGGCTGGGGGGAATTACGCCTACGAGCAGTACTTC,CATYTRAGGNYAYEQYF
-,TRBJ2-7,TRBV10-3,-,TGTGCCATTCGCAGCGGGTCCTACGAGCAGTACTTC,CAIRSGSYEQYF
-,TRBJ1-2,TRBV4-2,-,TGTGCCAGCAGCCAAGCCCGTGAGGGTCCTGGCTACACCTTC,CASSQAREGPGYTF
-,TRBJ2-2,TRBV11-1,TRBD1,TGTGCCAGCAGCCCACAGGGGGCTAGCTGGGCTGACACCGGGGAGCTGTTTTTT,CASSPQGASWADTGELFF